This passage covers 19 T cell receptor beta chains from one sample sequenced in a study of T cells after yellow fever vaccination. TCRdb recomputed calls from the 5' RACE reads with MiXCR, one row per CDR3 protein. The table has around 610,000 distinct CDR3 sequences, roughly 13% seen once. The material was PBMCs, obtained on the day of the yellow fever booster vaccination. The receptors derive from a man in his thirties or forties who received the YFV17D yellow fever vaccine.

This clonotype was picked up a small number of times. The V call is TRBV5-1, the J call TRBJ2-5; 11 bases are shared with TRBD2. Trimming at V came to 4 bases and at J to 7 bases, leaving 12 bases not matched to a gene. Looked up from germline, CDR1 is SGHRS and CDR2 is YFSETQ. The CDR3 is 16 residues long. The CDR3 sequence: CASSPQTSGSGGTQYF. In DNA, the CDR3 is TGCGCCAGCAGCCCTCAAACTAGCGGGAGTGGTGGGACCCAGTACTTC.

The V call is TRBV4-2, the J call TRBJ2-3, with 8 bases that match TRBD1. J was trimmed by 1 base and V by 5 bases; bases with no gene match: 2. The CDR3 length is 14 residues. The germline V gene has CDR1 LGHNA and CDR2 YNFKEQ. The CDR3 coding sequence is TGTGCCAGCAGCGAGGACAGGGGCACAGATACGCAGTATTTT. It encodes CASSEDRGTDTQYF.

The chain joins TRBV27 to TRBJ2-7; 10 nucleotides align to TRBD2. Germline loops: CDR1 MNHEY, CDR2 SMNVEV (reference sequence). The CDR3 consists of 17 residues. Trimming cost V 0 bases and J 3 bases; bases outside gene matches: 8. The chain's CDR3 is CASSLSGLAEMNYEQYF. CDR3 in DNA: TGTGCCAGCAGTTTATCCGGACTAGCGGAAATGAACTACGAGCAGTACTTC.

This clonotype was recorded a few times. The CDR3 sequence: CSAGQGAGYEQYF. The CDR3 nucleotides read TGCAGTGCAGGACAGGGGGCGGGCTACGAGCAGTACTTC. The chain joins TRBV20-1 to TRBJ2-7, with 11 bases aligning to TRBD1. Germline V gives CDR1 DFQATT, CDR2 SNEGSKA (reference sequence). The CDR3 runs to 13 residues. The V segment lost 6 bases and the J segment 3 bases; nucleotides outside the gene matches: 4.

This clonotype appeared a few times. J is TRBJ2-6 and V is TRBV12-3 or TRBV12-4; 8 bases map to TRBD1. With V trimmed by 5 bases and J by 0 bases, 6 bases remained unmatched. The CDR3 has 17 residues. CDR3 residues: CASSPGQDLSGANVLTF. The CDR3 nucleotides are TGTGCCAGCAGTCCGGGACAGGACCTCTCTGGGGCCAACGTCCTGACTTTC.

The genes are TRBV11-2 and TRBJ1-3; D remains unclear. The length of the CDR3 is 14 residues. V lost 5 bases, J lost 0 bases, and 8 bases lay in between. Germline CDR1 SGHAT, CDR2 FQNNGV. The CDR3 DNA sequence: TGTGCCAGCAGCCCAGAGGGCTCTGGAAACACCATATATTTT. Residues: CASSPEGSGNTIYF.

This clonotype came up a few times. This chain links TRBV28 with TRBJ2-3; the match to TRBD1 covers 8 bases. V lost 10 bases and J lost 2; bases outside the gene matches: 14. This CDR3 has 16 amino acids. Germline CDR1 and CDR2: MDHEN and SYDVKM. The CDR3 nucleotides read TGTGCCACCAATGCTCTCAGGGGGCTGAACACAGATACGCAGTATTTT. Translation gives CATNALRGLNTDTQYF.

This clonotype showed up many times. The chain is built from TRBV11-2 and TRBJ2-3; possible D gene TRBD2, 6 bases. The CDR3 covers 16 residues. Trimming stripped 1 base from V and 3 bases from J, with 14 bases between. The germline V gene encodes CDR1 SGHAT and CDR2 FQNNGV. CDR3 DNA: TGTGCCAGCAGCTTAGGGTCGCGGGGATCGACAGATACGCAGTATTTT. Translating gives CASSLGSRGSTDTQYF.

This clonotype occurred once. One junction end disagrees with the germline gene, perhaps due to a read error. V gene TRBV24-1 combines with J gene TRBJ2-1, with 9 bases aligning to TRBD2. In germline, CDR1 is KGHDR, CDR2 SFDVKD. The CDR3 totals 15 residues. CDR3 DNA: TGTGCCACCAGTGATACTAGCGGGCCGAACAATGAGCAGCTCTTC. Its protein product is CATSDTSGPNNEQLF.

A few counts support this clonotype. This chain joins TRBV6-4 and TRBJ2-1, with TRBD2 matching over 8 bases. The CDR3 has 16 amino acids. Germline V gives CDR1 MRHNA, CDR2 SNTAGT. J gave up 2 bases and V 5 bases, and 8 bases lay outside the gene matches. The CDR3 coding sequence is TGTGCCAGCAGTTCGGGGGGGATTCGGCCCTACAATGAGCAGTTCTTC. Translated: CASSSGGIRPYNEQFF.

The J gene is TRBJ2-5, the V gene TRBV7-2; D perhaps matches TRBD2 (5 bases). The CDR3 extends over 15 amino acids. The germline gives CDR1 SGHTA, CDR2 FQGNSA. V was pared by 2 bases and J by 5 bases, with 15 bases between. The CDR3 bases are TGTGCCAGCAGCTTAAAAGTGGACTTACATGAGACCCAGTACTTC. It codes for CASSLKVDLHETQYF.

This clonotype was picked up a small number of times. The chain has TRBV9 and TRBJ2-3, with D perhaps TRBD2 (6 bases). CDR1 and CDR2 (germline): SGDLS, YYNGEE. V was pared by 0 bases and J by 1 base, with 9 bases between. The CDR3 totals 15 residues. The CDR3 loop reads CASSVASGRTDTQYF. The CDR3 DNA follows: TGTGCCAGCAGCGTAGCGAGCGGGCGCACAGATACGCAGTATTTT.

V gene TRBV6-5 combines with J gene TRBJ2-3, with D tentatively TRBD1 (6 bases). CDR1 is MNHEY and CDR2 is SVGAGI in the germline V gene. CDR3 length: 18 amino acids. V was clipped by 2 bases and J by 4 bases, with 22 bases between them. The chain's CDR3 is CASSYRTTGLRIADTQYF. As DNA, the CDR3 is TGTGCCAGCAGTTACCGAACCACAGGGTTACGAATAGCAGATACGCAGTATTTT.

This clonotype was seen a few times. The chain carries TRBV7-2 and TRBJ2-1, with a possible D match to TRBD2 (6 bases). Trimming left V 4 bases short and J 0 bases short, with 16 bases between. Germline V gene data show CDR1 as SGHTA and CDR2 as FQGNSA. The CDR3 has 17 residues. CDR3 sequence (DNA): TGTGCCAGCAGCTATTTTAGCGGATTTAGCTCCTACAATGAGCAGTTCTTC. Its translation: CASSYFSGFSSYNEQFF.

This clonotype was observed a few times. The rearrangement uses TRBV19 and TRBJ1-2; 7 nucleotides align to TRBD1. V dropped 2 bases and J dropped 7; count of bases not matched to a gene: 4. The CDR3 contains 13 residues. CDR1 and CDR2 from the germline V gene are LNHDA and SQIVND (reference sequence). The CDR3 reads CASSITRQGGYTF. CDR3 sequence (DNA): TGTGCCAGTAGTATAACCCGACAGGGTGGCTACACCTTC.

This clonotype was detected only a few times. The chain employs TRBV3-1 and TRBJ2-7, with 7 bases identical to TRBD2. Losses at the gene ends were 4 bases for V and 5 bases for J; bases not matched to a gene: 11. The CDR3 has 15 amino acids. Germline CDR1 is LGHDT and CDR2 is YNNKEL (reference sequence). The CDR3 loop reads CASSPSGTTANEQYF. The CDR3 DNA sequence: TGTGCCAGCAGCCCATCCGGGACTACCGCCAACGAGCAGTACTTC.

This clonotype was found a few times. The chain joins TRBV5-1 to TRBJ1-1; 9 nucleotides align to TRBD1. The CDR3 totals 16 residues. V lost 0 bases and J lost 3; bases outside the gene matches: 6. Germline values: CDR1 SGHRS, CDR2 YFSETQ. The CDR3 protein is CASSLAGQGTYTEAFF. The CDR3 DNA is TGCGCCAGCAGCTTGGCTGGACAGGGGACGTACACTGAAGCTTTCTTT.

The V and J genes are TRBV14 and TRBJ2-1; 11 bases line up with TRBD2. This CDR3 has 17 residues. The V segment lost 4 bases and the J segment 0 bases; nucleotides outside the gene matches: 5. Germline V gene sequence: CDR1 SGHDN, CDR2 FVKESK. CDR3 in DNA: TGTGCCAGCAGCCGACTAGCGGGGAGTAGCTCCTACAATGAGCAGTTCTTC. Residues: CASSRLAGSSSYNEQFF.

This sequence joins TRBV12-3 or TRBV12-4 and TRBJ2-7; 8 bases agree with TRBD1. CDR3 length equals 16 residues. Trimming at V came to 2 bases and at J to 4 bases, leaving 10 bases not matched to a gene. The CDR3 region has the DNA TGTGCCAGCAGTTTATCGGGCAGGGGGCGTGTATACGAGCAGTACTTC. It encodes CASSLSGRGRVYEQYF.